Here is one TCR beta chain with its context. Antigen: not known. This record belongs to a study of cytomegalovirus exposure and HLA in healthy donors. Background on the study: According to later analysis, the same platform produced the 110 or so validation and approximately 700 first-cohort repertoires. Study results and limitations: Testing in vitro showed a few CMV-associated chains specific for CMV antigens. It was reportedly the case that the classifier diagnosed cytomegalovirus status with high specificity and sensitivity.

V was clipped by 2 bases and J by 0 bases, with 7 bases between them. Germline V gene sequence: CDR1 SNHLY, CDR2 FYNNEI. The length of the CDR3 is 15 residues. Some clones are missing from TCRdb's copy, which holds only in-frame ones; the method was immunoSEQ multiplex PCR. The table records approximately 100,000 clones, about 93% of them present only once. The sample comprised PBMCs. The sequence derives from a woman in her thirties in good health and CMV-seropositive. This chain connects TRBV2 to TRBJ2-2, with D uncertain. In DNA, the CDR3 is TGTGCCAGCAGTGAATTCAGATCGAACACCGGGGAGCTGTTTTTT. This sequence encodes CASSEFRSNTGELFF.